A single sample is the source of the 25 T cell receptor beta chains below, sequenced in a study of technical replicates of blood from a few donors. Only in-frame clones appear in the TCRdb table, and some are missing; sequencing was by immunoSEQ multiplex PCR. The sample carries 75,000 to 90,000 clones, roughly 92% recorded once. Sequencing was done on a sample of T cells isolated from PBMCs. The receptors stem from a human donor in good health.

This chain joins TRBV28 and TRBJ1-5; a weak D match, TRBD1 (6 bases). The CDR3 runs 15 residues. Per the germline V gene, CDR1 is MDHEN and CDR2 is SYDVKM. Deletions cut 5 bases from V and 2 bases from J, with 13 bases between. CDR3 region: CASSQGSSGNQPQHF. The CDR3 DNA follows: TGTGCCAGCAGTCAGGGGTCGAGCGGCAATCAGCCCCAGCATTTT.

The chain uses TRBV4-1 and TRBJ2-2; TRBD2 matches at 10 bases. The CDR3 extends over 18 amino acids. V dropped 1 base and J dropped 4; count of bases not matched to a gene: 9. CDR1 is MGHRA and CDR2 is YSYEKL in the germline V gene. CDR3 sequence: CASSQAAAGGPSTGELFF. The CDR3 nucleotides are TGCGCCAGCAGCCAAGCCGCAGCGGGAGGGCCTAGCACCGGGGAGCTGTTTTTT.

This clone was picked up one time. J is TRBJ2-7 and V is TRBV6-1; 9 bases align to TRBD2. Germline values: CDR1 MNHNS, CDR2 SASEGT. The ends lost 0 bases at V and 4 bases at J; junction bases unmatched: 7. The CDR3 spans 16 residues. The CDR3 DNA is TGTGCCAGCAGTGAAGCTGGGCGGGAGGGCCGTTACGAGCAGTACTTC. Its translation: CASSEAGREGRYEQYF.

This chain links TRBV11-2 with TRBJ2-7; the D gene is possibly TRBD1 (6 bases). Trimming shortened V by 5 bases and J by 4 bases, and 12 bases separated the two germline ends. This CDR3 is built from 13 residues. Per the germline V gene, CDR1 is SGHAT and CDR2 is FQNNGV. CDR3 in DNA: TGTGCCAGCAGCCTCGGGACAAATTACGAGCAGTACTTC. Protein sequence: CASSLGTNYEQYF. Full variable domain (missing parts from reference TRBV11-2 and TRBJ2-7): EAGVAQSPRYKIIEKRQSVAFWCNPISGHATLYWYQQILGQGPKLLIQFQNNGVVDDSQLPKDRFSAERLKGVDSTLKIQPAKLEDSAVYLCASSLGTNYEQYFGPGTRLTVT.

This rearrangement joins TRBV15 to TRBJ2-7; TRBD1 agrees at 8 bases. There are 13 residues in the CDR3. In germline, CDR1 is LNHNV, CDR2 YYDKDF (reference sequence). The ends lost 6 bases at V and 3 bases at J; junction bases unmatched: 4. CDR3 bases: TGTGCCACCAGGCTACAGGGGGACTACGAGCAGTACTTC. It specifies CATRLQGDYEQYF.

The V and J genes are TRBV10-1 and TRBJ1-1; D is unclear. Germline V lookup: CDR1 WNHNN, CDR2 SYGVQD (reference sequence). This CDR3 is built from 13 residues. Between the trimmed V and J ends, which lost 5 bases and 3 bases, there was a span of 10 bases. CDR3 DNA: TGCGCCAGCAGTTTTTCCCCAGACACTGAAGCTTTCTTT. Amino acid sequence: CASSFSPDTEAFF.

This clone came up a few times. The rearrangement joins TRBV4-2 to TRBJ1-1, with D hard to call. The CDR3 has 12 amino acids. Germline V gene lookup returns CDR1 LGHNA and CDR2 YNFKEQ. V was shortened by 0 bases and J by 10 bases, with 9 bases between the two germline ends. The CDR3 DNA follows: TGTGCCAGCAGCCAAGATGGAGGACTAGCTTTCTTT. Translated: CASSQDGGLAFF.

V usage is TRBV2 and J usage is TRBJ1-2; 8 bases match TRBD1. This CDR3 is 13 amino acids long. V shed 6 bases and J 4 bases; nucleotides not matched to a gene: 4. Germline V gene sequence: CDR1 SNHLY, CDR2 FYNNEI. CDR3: CASSRGRVYGYTF. For the CDR3, the DNA is TGTGCCAGCAGCAGGGGGCGCGTCTATGGCTACACCTTC. The complete variable domain, with remaining parts taken from reference TRBV2 and TRBJ1-2, reads EPEVTQTPSHQVTQMGQEVILRCVPISNHLYFYWYRQILGQKVEFLVSFYNNEISEKSEIFDDQFSVERPDGSNFTLKIRSTKLEDSAMYFCASSRGRVYGYTFGSGTRLTVV.

By share of the sample, this clone is medium-sized. V usage is TRBV7-2 and J usage is TRBJ2-5, with 10 bases lining up with TRBD2. V shed 6 bases and J 6 bases; nucleotides not matched to a gene: 10. This CDR3 spans 15 amino acids. The germline gives CDR1 SGHTA, CDR2 FQGNSA. CDR3 sequence: CASSRSGGAGKTQYF. In DNA form, the CDR3 reads TGTGCCAGCAGTCGGAGCGGGGGGGCCGGGAAGACCCAGTACTTC.

The CDR3 sequence is CASTQGGSGELFF. CDR3 coding DNA: TGTGCCAGCACCCAGGGAGGGTCCGGGGAGCTGTTTTTT. V usage is TRBV27 and J usage is TRBJ2-2; TRBD2 matches at 7 bases. The CDR3 sequence is 13 residues long. Germline V gene lookup returns CDR1 MNHEY and CDR2 SMNVEV (reference sequence). The V segment lost 7 bases and the J segment 6 bases; nucleotides outside the gene matches: 5.

The genes are TRBV29-1 and TRBJ1-5; 7 nucleotides align to TRBD1. Germline V CDR1 and CDR2: SQVTM, ANQGSEA. With 6 bases clipped from V and 0 bases from J, the junction kept 5 bases outside the gene matches. The CDR3 extends over 14 amino acids. In nucleotides, the CDR3 is TGCAGCGTCGCGACAGGGAATAGCAATCAGCCCCAGCATTTT. It yields the protein CSVATGNSNQPQHF.

The rearrangement links TRBV7-6 to TRBJ1-6, with a possible D match to TRBD1 (5 bases). V lost 5 bases and J 0 bases, leaving 11 bases between the germline ends. This CDR3 has 16 amino acids. The germline CDR1 and CDR2 sequences are SGHVS and FNYEAQ. CDR3 coding DNA: TGTGCCAGCAGCGCCGGGGGGAACTCCTATAATTCACCCCTCCACTTT. As protein: CASSAGGNSYNSPLHF. Full variable domain (missing parts from reference TRBV7-6 and TRBJ1-6): GAGVSQSPRYKVTKRGQDVALRCDPISGHVSLYWYRQALGQGPEFLTYFNYEAQQDKSGLPNDRFSAERPEGSISTLTIQRTEQRDSAMYRCASSAGGNSYNSPLHFGNGTRLTVT.

The chain carries TRBV5-1 and TRBJ2-7; TRBD2 agrees at 11 bases. The CDR3 covers 16 residues. The V segment lost 0 bases and the J segment 4 bases; nucleotides outside the gene matches: 6. Germline lookup yields CDR1 SGHRS and CDR2 YFSETQ. In DNA, the CDR3 is TGCGCCAGCAGCTTGGGGTCTTTAGCGGGAGGGTACGAGCAGTACTTC. Protein: CASSLGSLAGGYEQYF.

This chain joins TRBV7-9 and TRBJ2-7; 12 bases line up with TRBD2. The CDR3 runs 14 residues. V gave up 5 bases and J gave up 5 bases; unmatched junction bases: 4. The germline CDR1 and CDR2 sequences are SEHNR and FQNEAQ (reference sequence). The CDR3 region is CASSTLAGGNEQYF. In DNA, the CDR3 is TGTGCCAGCAGCACCCTAGCGGGGGGGAACGAGCAGTACTTC.

The chain links TRBV9 to TRBJ2-7, with D perhaps matching TRBD1 (6 bases). V was shortened by 0 bases and J by 7 bases, with 20 bases between the two germline ends. The germline CDR1 and CDR2 sequences are SGDLS and YYNGEE. CDR3 size: 16 residues. The CDR3 protein is CASSVGGNRELVEQYF. The CDR3 DNA reads TGTGCCAGCAGCGTAGGGGGGAACAGGGAGTTGGTTGAGCAGTACTTC.

The chain combines TRBV9 with TRBJ2-5; D perhaps matches TRBD1 (5 bases). Germline V lookup: CDR1 SGDLS, CDR2 YYNGEE. Trimming cost V 0 bases and J 4 bases, with 13 bases left between them. This CDR3 spans 15 amino acids. The CDR3 DNA reads TGTGCCAGCAGCGTAGCTTCAGGGATGGGAGAGACCCAGTACTTC. This gives the protein CASSVASGMGETQYF.

The rearrangement uses TRBV5-1 and TRBJ2-7; D gene unclear. The V gene lost 0 bases and the J gene lost 1 base, with 8 bases spanning the gap. The CDR3 is made up of 14 amino acids. Germline values: CDR1 SGHRS, CDR2 YFSETQ. The CDR3 sequence is CASSLGPGSYEQYF. In nucleotides, the CDR3 is TGCGCCAGCAGCTTGGGGCCAGGATCCTACGAGCAGTACTTC.

The chain carries TRBV19 and TRBJ1-1; 10 bases map to TRBD1. The CDR3 is made up of 23 amino acids. The V gene's germline CDR1 is LNHDA and CDR2 SQIVND (reference sequence). With 0 bases clipped from V and 0 bases from J, the junction kept 22 bases outside the gene matches. The CDR3 DNA is TGTGCCAGTAGTATAGATCTCACCCCCGGGACAGGGGTTTGGGGGGATTTGAACACTGAAGCTTTCTTT. Translation gives CASSIDLTPGTGVWGDLNTEAFF. Filled out from reference TRBV19 and TRBJ1-1, the complete variable domain reads DGGITQSPKYLFRKEGQNVTLSCEQNLNHDAMYWYRQDPGQGLRLIYYSQIVNDFQKGDIAEGYSVSREKKESFPLTVTSAQKNPTAFYLCASSIDLTPGTGVWGDLNTEAFFGQGTRLTVV.

The gene calls are TRBV28 and TRBJ1-5; D is unclear. Germline CDR1 MDHEN, CDR2 SYDVKM. The CDR3 length is 12 residues. The V end lost 9 bases, the J end lost 3 bases, and 9 bases lay between the germline ends. The CDR3 reads CASSSINQPQHF. Written as DNA, the CDR3 is TGTGCCAGTAGCAGTATCAATCAGCCCCAGCATTTT.

The V call is TRBV2, the J call TRBJ2-7; TRBD2 matches 8 bases. The CDR3 is 17 residues long. V gave up 3 bases and J gave up 2 bases; unmatched junction bases: 12. Per germline, CDR1 SNHLY and CDR2 FYNNEI. Here the CDR3 DNA reads TGTGCCAGCAGTGAGGTACCTACTAGCGGCCCTACCTACGAGCAGTACTTC. Its protein is CASSEVPTSGPTYEQYF. Looking up the rest from reference TRBV2 and TRBJ2-7 gives the full variable domain: EPEVTQTPSHQVTQMGQEVILRCVPISNHLYFYWYRQILGQKVEFLVSFYNNEISEKSEIFDDQFSVERPDGSNFTLKIRSTKLEDSAMYFCASSEVPTSGPTYEQYFGPGTRLTVT.

V usage is TRBV27 and J usage is TRBJ1-2; D is unclear. CDR3 size: 14 residues. The germline V gene has CDR1 MNHEY and CDR2 SMNVEV (reference sequence). Deletions cut 5 bases from V and 0 bases from J, with 10 bases between. This chain's CDR3 is CASSPEFPNYGYTF. As DNA, the CDR3 is TGTGCCAGCAGTCCGGAGTTCCCTAACTATGGCTACACCTTC.

This clone is a singleton in its sample. The chain employs TRBV7-6 and TRBJ2-2; 11 positions match TRBD2. The CDR3 contains 17 residues. Germline CDR1 reads SGHVS; CDR2 reads FNYEAQ. Trimming at V came to 1 base and at J to 4 bases, leaving 5 bases not matched to a gene. The CDR3 loop is CASSLVAGGIGTGELFF. CDR3 DNA sequence: TGTGCCAGCAGCTTAGTAGCGGGGGGGATCGGCACCGGGGAGCTGTTTTTT. Full variable domain (remainder filled in from reference TRBV7-6 and TRBJ2-2): GAGVSQSPRYKVTKRGQDVALRCDPISGHVSLYWYRQALGQGPEFLTYFNYEAQQDKSGLPNDRFSAERPEGSISTLTIQRTEQRDSAMYRCASSLVAGGIGTGELFFGEGSRLTVL.

V usage is TRBV5-1 and J usage is TRBJ2-1, with D perhaps matching TRBD2 (6 bases). Trimming took off 4 bases at V and 2 bases at J, with 13 bases between the two ends. Germline CDR1 SGHRS, CDR2 YFSETQ. CDR3 length: 15 residues. CDR3 residues: CASSPRDWTYNEQFF. The CDR3 DNA is TGCGCCAGCAGCCCCCGGGACTGGACCTACAATGAGCAGTTCTTC.

This sequence joins TRBV9 and TRBJ2-7, with D possibly TRBD1 on 6 matching bases. The germline V gene has CDR1 SGDLS and CDR2 YYNGEE. Between the trimmed V and J ends, which lost 4 bases and 3 bases, there was a span of 14 bases. The CDR3 is 14 amino acids. CDR3 sequence: CASSLRDNHYEQYF. CDR3 DNA: TGTGCCAGCAGCCTCCGGGACAACCACTACGAGCAGTACTTC.

The chain combines TRBV4-1 with TRBJ2-1, with 11 bases matching TRBD2. Germline loops: CDR1 MGHRA, CDR2 YSYEKL. This CDR3 is 16 amino acids long. V lost 0 bases and J lost 6; bases outside the gene matches: 4. The CDR3 DNA is TGCGCCAGCAGCCAAGAAACTAGCGGGGGCATCAATGAGCAGTTCTTC. Translated, it gives CASSQETSGGINEQFF.